The present entry profiles one T cell receptor beta chain with its context. Its specificity is unknown. The junction had 17 bases not matched to a gene; V was cut back by 0 bases and J by 10 bases. This CDR3 contains 18 residues. From germline, CDR1 is LGHNA and CDR2 YNFKEQ. This sample was included in a study of brain metastases from non-small cell lung cancer. Study-level points and caveats: Metastases had sparse T cells but largely shared repertoires with primaries. T-cell clones appeared expanded in approximately 60% of brain metastases relative to matched primary tumors. T-cell infiltration was lower in brain metastases than primaries (P < 0.001).

Produced via immunoSEQ multiplex PCR; TCRdb's table is partial and in-frame only. This sample has about 3,700 clones, with about nine tenths found just once. The chain is built from TRBV4-2 and TRBJ2-1; 8 bases agree with TRBD2. The TCR originated in a donor aged 40 or older with non-small cell lung cancer. The sample comprised primary lung tumor tissue. CDR3 in DNA: TGTGCCAGCAGCCAAGAGGGAGCGGGGGCCACGTGGGCGAAAGAGCAGTTCTTC. It translates to CASSQEGAGATWAKEQFF.